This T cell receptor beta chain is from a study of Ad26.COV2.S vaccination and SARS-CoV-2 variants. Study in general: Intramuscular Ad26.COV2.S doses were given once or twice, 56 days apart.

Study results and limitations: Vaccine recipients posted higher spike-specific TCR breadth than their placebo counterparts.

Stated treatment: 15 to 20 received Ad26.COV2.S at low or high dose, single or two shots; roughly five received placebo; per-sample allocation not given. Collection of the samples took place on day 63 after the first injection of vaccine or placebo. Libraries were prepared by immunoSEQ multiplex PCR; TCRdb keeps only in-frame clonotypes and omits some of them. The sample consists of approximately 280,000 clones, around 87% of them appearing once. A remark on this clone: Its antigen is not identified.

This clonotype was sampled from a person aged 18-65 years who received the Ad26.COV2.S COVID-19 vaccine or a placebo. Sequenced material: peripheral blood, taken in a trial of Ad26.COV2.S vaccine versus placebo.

The CDR3 sequence is CASSFRLAGTDTQYF. The CDR3 nucleotides read TGTGCCAGCAGCTTCCGACTAGCGGGCACAGATACGCAGTATTTT. The gene calls are TRBV5-4 and TRBJ2-3, with TRBD2 matching over 9 bases. Germline assignment: CDR1 SGHNT and CDR2 YYREEE (reference sequence). There are 15 residues in the CDR3. Trimming removed 2 bases from V and 1 base from J; junction bases left unmatched: 2.